This T cell receptor (beta chain) was identified during a study of T cell repertoires in cytomegalovirus infection. The wider study: Both a matching HLA type and CMV infection were indicated by public TCR beta signatures.

Study-wide results and caveats: The study found HLA-C-restricted CMV-specific TCR beta clonotypes dominating the ex vivo response. Adding up the frequency of public TCR beta families identified people who carried CMV plus the relevant HLA.

The CDR3 is 15 amino acids. Germline trimming cut 5 bases from V and 5 bases from J; bases unmatched to any gene: 9. Germline values: CDR1 SGHTA, CDR2 FQGNSA. For this clonotype: Its antigen is currently unknown.

TCRdb called the reads again in MiXCR, with one record for every CDR3 protein. Of about 740,000 distinct CDR3 sequences in the sample, 35% were seen once. Sequenced sample: PBMCs. The chain combines TRBV7-2 with TRBJ2-5; 9 positions match TRBD2. The sequence came from a human donor in good health (CMV status not recorded). Some clones in this sample may be carry-over from other donors' samples. The CDR3 is CASSLRAGGIETQYF. In DNA, the CDR3 is TGTGCCAGCAGCCTTCGTGCGGGGGGGATTGAGACCCAGTACTTC.